This TCR beta chain was recovered during a study of shared clonotypes between healthy human individuals. Repertoires were generated with immunoSEQ multiplex PCR, while TCRdb's copy carries only in-frame clones and drops some. The sample contains roughly 1,500,000 clones, under 99% of which appear only once. Trimming cost V 0 bases and J 0 bases, with 10 bases left between them. Germline V gives CDR1 SGHRS, CDR2 YFSETQ. This CDR3 spans 16 amino acids. Input material: naive CD4+ T cells sorted from blood. Specified subset: CD45RA+ positively selected. This receptor was obtained from a man aged 25 to 40 in good health. This chain links TRBV5-1 with TRBJ1-5; possible D gene TRBD1, 5 bases. CDR3 coding DNA: TGCGCCAGCAGCTTGGGGGACGTTTATAGCAATCAGCCCCAGCATTTT. Its translation is CASSLGDVYSNQPQHF. Combining the CDR3 with reference TRBV5-1 and TRBJ1-5 gives the whole variable domain KAGVTQTPRYLIKTRGQQVTLSCSPISGHRSVSWYQQTPGQGLQFLFEYFSETQRNKGNFPGRFSGRQFSNSRSEMNVSTLELGDSALYLCASSLGDVYSNQPQHFGDGTRLSIL.